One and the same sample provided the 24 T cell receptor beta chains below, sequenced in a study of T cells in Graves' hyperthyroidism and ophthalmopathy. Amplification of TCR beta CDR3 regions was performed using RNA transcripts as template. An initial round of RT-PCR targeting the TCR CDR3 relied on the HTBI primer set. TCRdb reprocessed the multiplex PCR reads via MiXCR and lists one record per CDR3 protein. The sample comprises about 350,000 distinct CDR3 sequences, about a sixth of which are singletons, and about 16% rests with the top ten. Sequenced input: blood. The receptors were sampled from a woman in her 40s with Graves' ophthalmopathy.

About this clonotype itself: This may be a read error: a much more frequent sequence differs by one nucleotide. In nucleotides, the CDR3 is TGCAGTGCTAGAGTGCCGGGGGCTAGAGAGCGGTACTTC. It yields the protein CSARVPGARERYF. J is TRBJ2-7 and V is TRBV20-1; perhaps D is TRBD1 or TRBD2 (6 bases each). Looked up from germline, CDR1 is DFQATT and CDR2 is SNEGSKA (reference sequence). The CDR3 length is 13 residues.

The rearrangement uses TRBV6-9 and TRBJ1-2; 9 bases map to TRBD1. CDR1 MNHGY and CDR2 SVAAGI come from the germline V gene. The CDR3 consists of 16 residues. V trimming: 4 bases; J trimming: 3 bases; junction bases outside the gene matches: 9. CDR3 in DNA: TGTGCCAGCAGTTCCTACGACAGGGGGACAGACTATGGCTACACCTTC. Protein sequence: CASSSYDRGTDYGYTF.

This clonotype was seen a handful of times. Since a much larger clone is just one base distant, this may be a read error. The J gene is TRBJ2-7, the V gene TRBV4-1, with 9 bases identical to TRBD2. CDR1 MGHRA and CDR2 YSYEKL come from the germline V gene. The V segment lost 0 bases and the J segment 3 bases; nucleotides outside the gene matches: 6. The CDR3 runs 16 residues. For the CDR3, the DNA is TGCGCCAGCAGCCAAGAGTTCAGCGGGAGGATCTACGAGCAGTACTTC. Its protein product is CASSQEFSGRIYEQYF.

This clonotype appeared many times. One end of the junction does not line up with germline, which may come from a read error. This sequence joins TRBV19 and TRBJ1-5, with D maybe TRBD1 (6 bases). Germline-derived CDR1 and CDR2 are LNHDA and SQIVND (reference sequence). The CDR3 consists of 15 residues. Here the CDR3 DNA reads TGTGCCAGTAGTTTAGACAGGTCCTTCAATCAGCCCCAGCATTTT. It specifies CASSLDRSFNQPQHF.

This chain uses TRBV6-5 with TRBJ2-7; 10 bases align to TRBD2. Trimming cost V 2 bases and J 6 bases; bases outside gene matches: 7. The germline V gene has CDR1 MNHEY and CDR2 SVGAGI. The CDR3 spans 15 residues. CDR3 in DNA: TGTGCCAGCAGTTACGGTAGCGGGAGGAAAGGCGAGCAGTACTTC. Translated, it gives CASSYGSGRKGEQYF.

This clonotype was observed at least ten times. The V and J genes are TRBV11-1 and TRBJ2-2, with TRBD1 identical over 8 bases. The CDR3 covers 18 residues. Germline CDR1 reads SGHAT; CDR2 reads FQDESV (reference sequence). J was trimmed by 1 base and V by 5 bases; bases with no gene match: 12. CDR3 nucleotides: TGTGCCAGCAGCCTCCAGGACAGGGACTTGGGGAACACCGGGGAGCTGTTTTTT. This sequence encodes CASSLQDRDLGNTGELFF. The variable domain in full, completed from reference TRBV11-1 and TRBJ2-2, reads EAEVAQSPRYKITEKSQAVAFWCDPISGHATLYWYRQILGQGPELLVQFQDESVVDDSQLPKDRFSAERLKGVDSTLKIQPAELGDSAMYLCASSLQDRDLGNTGELFFGEGSRLTVL.

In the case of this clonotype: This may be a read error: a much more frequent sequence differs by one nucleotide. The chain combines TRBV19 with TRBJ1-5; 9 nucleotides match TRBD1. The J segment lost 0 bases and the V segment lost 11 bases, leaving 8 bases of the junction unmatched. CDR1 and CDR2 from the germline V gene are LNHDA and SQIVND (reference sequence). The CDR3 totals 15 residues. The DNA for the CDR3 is TGTGCCGCGGAGGACAGGGGATATAGCAATCAGCCCCAGCATTTT. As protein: CAAEDRGYSNQPQHF. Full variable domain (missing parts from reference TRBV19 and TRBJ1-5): DGGITQSPKYLFRKEGQNVTLSCEQNLNHDAMYWYRQDPGQGLRLIYYSQIVNDFQKGDIAEGYSVSREKKESFPLTVTSAQKNPTAFYLCAAEDRGYSNQPQHFGDGTRLSIL.

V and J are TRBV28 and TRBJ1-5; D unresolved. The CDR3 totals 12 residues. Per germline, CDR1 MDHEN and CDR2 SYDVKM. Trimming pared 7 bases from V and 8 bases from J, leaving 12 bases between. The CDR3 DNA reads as TGTGCCAGCACGGAGGTGTTGGAGCCCCAGCATTTT. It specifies CASTEVLEPQHF.

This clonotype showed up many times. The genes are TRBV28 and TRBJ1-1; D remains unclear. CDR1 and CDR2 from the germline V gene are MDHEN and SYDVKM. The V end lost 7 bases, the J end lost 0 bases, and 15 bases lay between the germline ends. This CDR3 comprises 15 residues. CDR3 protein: CASTASAVMNTEAFF. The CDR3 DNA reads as TGTGCCAGCACCGCGAGTGCAGTAATGAACACTGAAGCTTTCTTT.

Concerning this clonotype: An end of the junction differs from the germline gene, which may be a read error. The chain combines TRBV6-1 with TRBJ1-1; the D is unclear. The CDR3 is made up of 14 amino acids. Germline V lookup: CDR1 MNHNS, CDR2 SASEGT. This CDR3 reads CASSEVPDNTEASF. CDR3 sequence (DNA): TGTGCCAGCAGTGAAGTACCCGACAACACTGAAGCTTCCTTT.

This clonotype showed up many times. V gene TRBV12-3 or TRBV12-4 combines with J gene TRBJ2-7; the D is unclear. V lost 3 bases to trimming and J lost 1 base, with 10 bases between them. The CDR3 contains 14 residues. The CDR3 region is CASSFSAGSYEQYF. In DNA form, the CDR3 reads TGTGCCAGCAGTTTCTCTGCAGGTTCCTACGAGCAGTACTTC.

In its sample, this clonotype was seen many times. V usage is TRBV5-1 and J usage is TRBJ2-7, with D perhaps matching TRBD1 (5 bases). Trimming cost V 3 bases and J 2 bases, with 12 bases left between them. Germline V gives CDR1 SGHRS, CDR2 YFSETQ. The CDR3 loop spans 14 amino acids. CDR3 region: CASSWRSGTYEQYF. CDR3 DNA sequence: TGCGCCAGCAGCTGGAGATCAGGGACCTACGAGCAGTACTTC.

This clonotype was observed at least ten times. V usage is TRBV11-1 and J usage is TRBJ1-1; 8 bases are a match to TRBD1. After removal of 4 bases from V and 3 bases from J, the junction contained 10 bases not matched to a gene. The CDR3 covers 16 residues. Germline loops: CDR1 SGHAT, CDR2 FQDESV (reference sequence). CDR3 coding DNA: TGTGCCAGCAGCTCTGGGACAGGCAAGTGGGACACTGAAGCTTTCTTT. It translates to CASSSGTGKWDTEAFF.

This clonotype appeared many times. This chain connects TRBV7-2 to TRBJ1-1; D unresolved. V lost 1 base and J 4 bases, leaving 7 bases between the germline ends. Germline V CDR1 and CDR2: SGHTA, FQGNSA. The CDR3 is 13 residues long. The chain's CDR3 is CASSLGDGTEAFF. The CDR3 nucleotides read TGTGCCAGCAGCTTAGGGGATGGCACTGAAGCTTTCTTT.

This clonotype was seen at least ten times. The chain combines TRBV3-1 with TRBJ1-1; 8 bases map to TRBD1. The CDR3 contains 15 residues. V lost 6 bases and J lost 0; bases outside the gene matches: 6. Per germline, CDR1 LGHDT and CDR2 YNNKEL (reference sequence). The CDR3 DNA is TGTGCCAGCAGACGGGGACAGGAGGTGAACACTGAAGCTTTCTTT. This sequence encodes CASRRGQEVNTEAFF.

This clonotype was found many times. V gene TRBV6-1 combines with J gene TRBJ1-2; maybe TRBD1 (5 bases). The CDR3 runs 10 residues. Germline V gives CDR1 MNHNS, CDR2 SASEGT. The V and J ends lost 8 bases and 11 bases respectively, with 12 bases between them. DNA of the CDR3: TGTGCCAGCGGGGGGGTCCGTTACACCTTC. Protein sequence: CASGGVRYTF.

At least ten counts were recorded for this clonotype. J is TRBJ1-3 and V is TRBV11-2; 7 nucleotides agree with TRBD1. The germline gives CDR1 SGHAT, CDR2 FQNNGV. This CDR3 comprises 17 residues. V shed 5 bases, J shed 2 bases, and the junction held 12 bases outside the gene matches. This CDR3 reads CASSPGGKGRTGNTIYF. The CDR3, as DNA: TGTGCCAGCAGCCCAGGGGGTAAGGGGAGGACTGGAAACACCATATATTTT.

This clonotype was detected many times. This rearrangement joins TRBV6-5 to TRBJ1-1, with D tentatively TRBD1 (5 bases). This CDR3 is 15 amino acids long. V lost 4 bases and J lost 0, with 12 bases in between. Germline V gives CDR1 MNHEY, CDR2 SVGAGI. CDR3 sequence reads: CASSLSGTMNTEAFF. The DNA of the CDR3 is TGTGCCAGCAGTTTATCAGGGACCATGAACACTGAAGCTTTCTTT.

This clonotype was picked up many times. The CDR3 is CSARGRGKYTEAFF. CDR3 DNA: TGCAGTGCTAGGGGTAGGGGAAAGTACACTGAAGCTTTCTTT. The V gene is TRBV20-1, the J gene TRBJ1-1; maybe TRBD1 (5 bases). CDR1 is DFQATT, CDR2 SNEGSKA, per germline (reference sequence). This CDR3 comprises 14 residues. The V and J ends lost 3 bases and 3 bases respectively, with 14 bases between them.

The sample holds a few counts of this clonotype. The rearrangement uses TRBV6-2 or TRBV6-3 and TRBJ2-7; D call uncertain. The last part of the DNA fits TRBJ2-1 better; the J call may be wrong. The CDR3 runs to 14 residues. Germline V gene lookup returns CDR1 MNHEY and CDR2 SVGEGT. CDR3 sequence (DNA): TGTGCCAGCAGTTACTTCACAAGGACCTACGAGCAGTTCTTC. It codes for CASSYFTRTYEQFF.

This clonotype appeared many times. The CDR3 spells CASSLAPGNTEAFF. In DNA, the CDR3 is TGTGCCAGCAGTTTAGCACCGGGGAACACTGAAGCTTTCTTT. The J gene is TRBJ1-1, the V gene TRBV12-3 or TRBV12-4; no clear D. V was clipped by 0 bases and J by 1 base, with 6 bases between them. The CDR3 covers 14 residues.

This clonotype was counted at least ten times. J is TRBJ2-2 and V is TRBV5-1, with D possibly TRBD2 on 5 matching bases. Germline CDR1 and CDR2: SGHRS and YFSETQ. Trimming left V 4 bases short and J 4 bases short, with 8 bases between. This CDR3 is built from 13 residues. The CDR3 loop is CASSAGPTGELFF. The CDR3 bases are TGCGCCAGCAGCGCGGGCCCCACCGGGGAGCTGTTTTTT. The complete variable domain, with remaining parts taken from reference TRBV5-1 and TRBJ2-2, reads KAGVTQTPRYLIKTRGQQVTLSCSPISGHRSVSWYQQTPGQGLQFLFEYFSETQRNKGNFPGRFSGRQFSNSRSEMNVSTLELGDSALYLCASSAGPTGELFFGEGSRLTVL.

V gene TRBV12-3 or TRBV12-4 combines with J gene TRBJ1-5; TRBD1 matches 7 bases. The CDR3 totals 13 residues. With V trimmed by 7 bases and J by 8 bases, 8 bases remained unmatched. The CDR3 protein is CASTVTGYEPQHF. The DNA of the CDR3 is TGTGCCAGCACCGTGACAGGGTACGAGCCCCAGCATTTT.

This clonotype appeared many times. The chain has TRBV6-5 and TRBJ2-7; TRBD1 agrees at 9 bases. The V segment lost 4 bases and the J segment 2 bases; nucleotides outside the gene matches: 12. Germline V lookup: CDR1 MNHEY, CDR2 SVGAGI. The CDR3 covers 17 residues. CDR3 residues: CASSSGTGSTFAYEQYF. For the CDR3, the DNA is TGTGCCAGCAGTTCCGGGACAGGGTCTACCTTTGCCTACGAGCAGTACTTC.